The next 4 T cell receptor beta chains were all read from a single sample in a study of cytomegalovirus exposure and HLA in healthy donors. This PCR relied on a set of 60 Vbeta primers and 13 Jbeta primers. TCRdb keeps only in-frame clones here, not all; method: immunoSEQ multiplex PCR. The repertoire holds some 130,000 clones, with roughly 82% as singletons. What was sequenced was PBMCs. These receptors came from a boy aged 5-17 years in good health and CMV-seronegative.

This clone was detected only once. The chain employs TRBV4-1 and TRBJ1-1; 7 bases map to TRBD1. The V and J ends lost 3 bases and 1 base, in that order; junction bases with no gene match: 14. Germline-derived CDR1 and CDR2 are MGHRA and YSYEKL. The CDR3 covers 18 residues. The CDR3 nucleotides are TGCGCCAGCAGCCACCCGAAAGGGGGCAGGTGGGCGAACACTGAAGCTTTCTTT. Translated: CASSHPKGGRWANTEAFF.

This chain joins TRBV27 and TRBJ2-1; possibly TRBD1 for D (5 bases). V shed 6 bases and J shed 3 bases, with 12 bases lying between them. This CDR3 has 14 residues. The V gene's germline CDR1 is MNHEY and CDR2 SMNVEV (reference sequence). In nucleotides, the CDR3 is TGTGCCAGCAGAGCGATAGGGGTCTACAATGAGCAGTTCTTC. This encodes CASRAIGVYNEQFF.

This chain uses TRBV19 with TRBJ1-2; D perhaps matches TRBD1 (5 bases). This CDR3 has 14 amino acids. V dropped 1 base and J dropped 8 bases, with 14 bases sitting between them. CDR1 is LNHDA and CDR2 is SQIVND in the germline V gene (reference sequence). The CDR3 coding sequence is TGTGCCAGTAGTATAGTGGCACGCCAGGGAGGCTACACCTTC. Translation gives CASSIVARQGGYTF.

The gene calls are TRBV18 and TRBJ2-3; weak D call: TRBD1 (5 bases). CDR3 length: 14 residues. Trimming pared 5 bases from V and 0 bases from J, leaving 9 bases between. CDR1 KGHSH and CDR2 LQKENI come from the germline V gene. CDR3 sequence reads: CASSEQVSTDTQYF. CDR3 sequence (DNA): TGTGCCAGCTCAGAACAGGTCAGCACAGATACGCAGTATTTT.